This TCR beta chain emerged from a study of blood T cell repertoires in COVID-19 (dated by TCRdb to between 2020 and 2021). The study in broad terms: The collaborator samples originated in the United States, Italy and Spain and spanned the acute and convalescent phases of COVID-19. The prospective study material was composed of cDNA or gDNA derived from T cells, B-cell-depleted T cells, or PBMCs. The dataset comprised deeply sampled blood TCRbeta repertoires from subjects exposed to, actively infected with, or recovered from COVID-19. A freely available public database, intended as a resource for researchers studying the immune response to SARS-CoV-2, is where the repertoires were released. Samples came from the ongoing ImmuneRACE study (first 160 participants) plus 1,254 subjects from 6 global collaborators. Nearly every sample came with metadata listing a de-identified subject ID, COVID-19 status, age in years and sex. Where HLA class I and class II types were available, the types were taken from metadata supplied by the sample provider, not from assay-based typing. Paper-wide results and their limitations: How much clinical and demographic metadata was included differed by source and by participant, and the metadata was provided uncurated.

The collaborating institutions used their own protocols to collect whole blood in K2EDTA tubes. For TCRbeta analysis, collaborator samples were shipped as frozen whole blood, as isolated PBMCs, or as DNA extracted from either sample type. There are 15 amino acids in the CDR3, from cysteine to phenylalanine inclusive. The entry retains the CDR3 DNA only, 45 bases that are in frame from base 1. Trimming removed 1 base from V and 7 bases from J; the gene matches leave 8 bases unexplained. The germline V gene gives CDR1 as SGHAT and CDR2 as FQNNGV. TCRbeta CDR3 regions were amplified from genomic DNA using the immunoSEQ Assay, a bias-controlled multiplex PCR. In the authors' own workflow: The number of nucleated cells in each sample was estimated from the amplification of reference gene primers within the assay. To quantify the absolute abundance of each unique TCRbeta CDR3 rearrangement, sequence reads were collapsed and filtered. For each sample, productive Simpson clonality was calculated by taking the square root of Simpson's diversity index across productive rearrangements. The table comes from immuneACCESS by way of TCRdb, which keeps in-frame sequences with V and J called. Part of the clones is missing from these tables; in studies checked, under half for an unresolved V gene and the rest for unknown reasons. That table furnishes V, J and clone size, whereas the DNA furnished D and trimming. The sample table holds 140,000 to 150,000 clones, of which approximately 90% were seen once. The top ten constitute 0.9% to 0.95% of the sample.

Concerning this clone: Its antigen remains undetermined. No base qualities exist here, and no much larger clone lies one base off it.

The V and J segments used are TRBV11-2 and TRBJ1-2; 8 central nucleotides agree with TRBD1. This receptor was identified in a woman between 45 and 60 years old with acute or convalescent COVID-19. The specimen sequenced was peripheral blood. CDR3 sequence: CASSLGRTGFGGYTF. The DNA sequence follows: TGTGCCAGCAGCTTAGGCCGGACAGGGTTCGGTGGCTACACCTTC.